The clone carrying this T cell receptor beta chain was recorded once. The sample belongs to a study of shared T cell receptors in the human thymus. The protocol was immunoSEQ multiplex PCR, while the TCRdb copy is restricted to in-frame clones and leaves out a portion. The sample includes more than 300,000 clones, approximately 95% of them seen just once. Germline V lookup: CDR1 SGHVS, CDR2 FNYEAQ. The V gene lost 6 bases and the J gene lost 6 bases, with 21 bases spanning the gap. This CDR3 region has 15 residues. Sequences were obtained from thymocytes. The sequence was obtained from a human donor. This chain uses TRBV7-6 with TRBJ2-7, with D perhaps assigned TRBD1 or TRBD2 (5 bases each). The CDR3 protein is CASSPIKGQGAEQYF. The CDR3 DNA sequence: TGTGCCAGCAGTCCTATTAAGGGGCAGGGAGCCGAGCAGTACTTC.